The 24 T cell receptor beta chains reported below all come from one sample, sequenced in a study of T cells in Graves' hyperthyroidism and ophthalmopathy (dated by TCRdb to the late 2010s). The protocol used for the library was multiplex PCR. Sequencing was performed on an Illumina HiSeq 2000. TCR beta CDR3 regions were amplified from RNA transcripts. A first-round RT-PCR of the TCR CDR3 used the HTBI primer set with the Qiagen OneStep RT-PCR kit. The raw public reads went through TCRdb reprocessing: fastp at Q25, MiXCR clone calling, in-frame beta chains kept. Merged by CDR3 protein, the rows form single entries marked with the most common genes and DNA. In all, the sample holds around 520,000 distinct CDR3 sequences, and around 13% of those were seen once. The top ten constitute about 15% of the sample. What was sequenced was blood. These receptors all come from a woman aged 40 to 50 with Graves' hyperthyroidism.

This clonotype appeared many times. CDR3 in amino acids: CASSHGGAGVSYEQYF. Written as DNA, the CDR3 is TGTGCCAGCAGCCATGGAGGAGCGGGAGTATCCTACGAGCAGTACTTC. The V call is TRBV12-3 or TRBV12-4, the J call TRBJ2-7; 8 bases align to TRBD2. The junction had 11 bases not matched to a gene; V was cut back by 6 bases and J by 1 base. This CDR3 spans 16 amino acids.

This clonotype was observed many times. This chain joins TRBV27 and TRBJ2-2; 11 nucleotides agree with TRBD2. Looked up from germline, CDR1 is MNHEY and CDR2 is SMNVEV (reference sequence). The CDR3 runs to 17 residues. V was clipped by 5 bases and J by 0 bases; unmatched bases: 5. CDR3 residues: CASSPLAGVSNTGELFF. In DNA form, the CDR3 reads TGTGCCAGCAGTCCACTAGCGGGAGTTTCGAACACCGGGGAGCTGTTTTTT.

This clonotype was found once. J is TRBJ2-5 and V is TRBV5-5; maybe TRBD1 (6 bases). V lost 3 bases, J lost 0 bases, and 15 bases lay in between. This CDR3 is 16 amino acids long. The germline gives CDR1 SGHKS, CDR2 YYEKEE (reference sequence). The CDR3 protein is CASSWRRQEYQETQYF. For the CDR3, the DNA is TGTGCCAGCAGCTGGCGGCGACAGGAGTACCAAGAGACCCAGTACTTC.

The V gene is TRBV20-1, the J gene TRBJ2-3, with 9 positions matching TRBD2. CDR3 length equals 13 residues. Germline CDR1 reads DFQATT; CDR2 reads SNEGSKA (reference sequence). The ends lost 7 bases at V and 2 bases at J; junction bases unmatched: 4. CDR3 coding DNA: TGCAGTGTTAGCGGGAGATACACAGATACGCAGTATTTT. Its translation is CSVSGRYTDTQYF.

This chain links TRBV5-4 with TRBJ1-6; 11 bases are shared with TRBD1. Germline CDR1 and CDR2: SGHNT and YYREEE (reference sequence). The V segment lost 0 bases and the J segment 6 bases; nucleotides outside the gene matches: 8. The CDR3 contains 18 residues. The CDR3 reads CASSLGTPGQGVNSPLHF. The DNA for the CDR3 is TGTGCCAGCAGCTTGGGGACACCGGGACAGGGGGTTAATTCACCCCTCCACTTT.

As for this clonotype: With a much larger clone just one base away, this may be a read error. The chain recombines TRBV27 with TRBJ2-1; D is undetermined. Looked up from germline, CDR1 is MNHEY and CDR2 is SMNVEV (reference sequence). CDR3 size: 11 residues. The CDR3 nucleotides read TGTGCCGGCAGTGAAAACAATGAGCAGTTCTTC. Amino acids: CAGSENNEQFF.

Comments on this clonotype: Its ends do not fully match the called genes, so a read error is possible. The rearrangement links TRBV7-2 to TRBJ2-7; tentative D call: TRBD2 (5 bases). The length of the CDR3 is 13 residues. Germline V CDR1 and CDR2: SGHTA, FQGNSA. The CDR3 reads CASSSGPGFEQYF. The CDR3, as DNA: TGCGCCAGCAGCTCCGGGCCGGGGTTCGAGCAGTACTTC.

This clonotype was found many times. The chain uses TRBV5-5 and TRBJ2-5; D is possibly TRBD1 or TRBD2 (5 bases each). Trimming shortened V by 3 bases and J by 5 bases, and 17 bases separated the two germline ends. Germline CDR1 and CDR2: SGHKS and YYEKEE (reference sequence). CDR3 size: 15 residues. CDR3 nucleotides: TGTGCCAGCAGCTCGGGACCCATGGTATCGGAGACCCAGTACTTC. Its translation: CASSSGPMVSETQYF.

The chain couples TRBV20-1 to TRBJ2-5; TRBD2 might be the D (5 bases). Trimming removed 0 bases at V and 4 bases at J, with 18 bases between. The CDR3 has 16 amino acids. Germline CDR1 and CDR2: DFQATT and SNEGSKA (reference sequence). CDR3 bases: TGCAGTGCTAGAGACTGGGGAGTGGGAGCGGCAGAGACCCAGTACTTC. Its protein product is CSARDWGVGAAETQYF.

This clonotype was observed many times. V gene TRBV12-3 or TRBV12-4 combines with J gene TRBJ2-1; 7 nucleotides match TRBD2. The ends lost 6 bases at V and 8 bases at J; junction bases unmatched: 16. The CDR3 sequence is 16 residues long. The CDR3 is CASSPTIREGRYEQFF. The CDR3 DNA reads as TGTGCCAGCAGCCCCACGATTAGGGAGGGCCGCTATGAGCAGTTCTTC.

In this sample, this clonotype turned up many times. The chain uses TRBV20-1 and TRBJ2-1, with D possibly TRBD1 on 5 matching bases. V lost 6 bases and J lost 4, with 10 bases in between. The CDR3 runs 12 residues. Germline lookup yields CDR1 DFQATT and CDR2 SNEGSKA (reference sequence). In DNA form, the CDR3 reads TGCAGTGCAACGACAGCTTACAATGAGCAGTTCTTC. Translation: CSATTAYNEQFF.

This clonotype was seen at least ten times. The chain links TRBV5-1 to TRBJ2-7; 8 positions match TRBD1. Germline V gene sequence: CDR1 SGHRS, CDR2 YFSETQ. Trimming at V came to 4 bases and at J to 2 bases, leaving 8 bases not matched to a gene. The CDR3 is 15 amino acids. For the CDR3, the DNA is TGCGCCAGCAGCACCGCGGGACAGGAAACCTACGAGCAGTACTTC. Its protein product is CASSTAGQETYEQYF.

To note about this clonotype: This may stem from a read error, because a much larger clone lies one nucleotide away. The chain links TRBV6-5 to TRBJ2-7, with D perhaps TRBD1 (5 bases). The length of the CDR3 is 17 residues. CDR1 MNHEY and CDR2 SVGAGI come from the germline V gene. CDR3: CASSYIDSSGFTYGQYF. In DNA, the CDR3 is TGTGCCAGCAGTTATATTGACTCTTCAGGGTTTACCTACGGGCAGTACTTC.

Only a few counts were recorded for this clonotype. The V and J genes are TRBV2 and TRBJ2-2; D perhaps matches TRBD2 (5 bases). The germline CDR1 and CDR2 sequences are SNHLY and FYNNEI. The CDR3 totals 18 residues. V lost 1 base to trimming and J lost 5 bases, with 20 bases between them. The CDR3 DNA reads TGTGCCAGCAGTGAAGTGTTAGTCGGGGTGGCGTGGACCGGGGAGCTGTTTTTT. It is translated as CASSEVLVGVAWTGELFF.

A word on this clonotype: A much larger clone sits a single nucleotide away, making a read error possible. The chain links TRBV7-6 to TRBJ2-3, with 7 bases lining up with TRBD2. V gave up 4 bases and J gave up 4 bases; unmatched junction bases: 11. The CDR3 contains 16 residues. Per germline, CDR1 SGHVS and CDR2 FNYEAQ. CDR3 protein: CASSSLGAGVADTQYF. The CDR3 coding sequence is TGTGCCAGCAGCTCCCTCGGGGCGGGAGTGGCAGATACGCAGTATTTT.

This clonotype was recorded at least ten times. The chain has TRBV6-1 and TRBJ2-7; D ambiguous. The CDR3 is made up of 15 amino acids. Germline V CDR1 and CDR2: MNHNS, SASEGT. V was clipped by 6 bases and J by 0 bases, with 15 bases between them. DNA of the CDR3: TGTGCCAGCAGCCCAGACGGATGGAGCTCCTACGAGCAGTACTTC. This translates into CASSPDGWSSYEQYF.

This clonotype showed up many times. The CDR3 DNA follows: TGTGCCAGCTCACCGGCCGCCGGGACAGTCTACAATGAGCAGTTCTTC. Translating gives CASSPAAGTVYNEQFF. The chain carries TRBV18 and TRBJ2-1, with 7 bases matching TRBD1. The CDR3 covers 16 residues. Per germline, CDR1 KGHSH and CDR2 LQKENI. V was pared by 3 bases and J by 3 bases, with 8 bases of the junction left unmatched. The entire variable domain, with the rest obtained from reference TRBV18 and TRBJ2-1, is as follows: NAGVMQNPRHLVRRRGQEARLRCSPMKGHSHVYWYRQLPEEGLKFMVYLQKENIIDESGMPKERFSAEFPKEGPSILRIQQVVRGDSAAYFCASSPAAGTVYNEQFFGPGTRLTVL.

The chain links TRBV7-9 to TRBJ1-1; D gene ambiguous. CDR1 is SEHNR and CDR2 is FQNEAQ in the germline V gene (reference sequence). V was clipped by 11 bases and J by 3 bases, with 13 bases between them. The CDR3 extends over 12 amino acids. CDR3 loop: CAGRTEDTEAFF. CDR3 bases: TGTGCCGGAAGAACAGAGGACACTGAAGCTTTCTTT.

The chain couples TRBV6-1 to TRBJ1-5; 9 bases map to TRBD1. V lost 6 bases and J lost 6; bases outside the gene matches: 12. The length of the CDR3 is 16 residues. Germline V gene lookup returns CDR1 MNHNS and CDR2 SASEGT. The CDR3 DNA reads as TGTGCCAGCAGCTCACCCCCCGGGACAGGGAGTCAGCCCCAGCATTTT. Protein: CASSSPPGTGSQPQHF.

A few counts support this clonotype. V is TRBV12-3 or TRBV12-4 and J is TRBJ2-7; no clear D. CDR3 length: 13 amino acids. Trimming shortened V by 4 bases and J by 2 bases, and 9 bases separated the two germline ends. CDR3 region: CASSYERPYEQYF. The DNA for the CDR3 is TGTGCCAGCAGTTATGAGAGACCCTACGAGCAGTACTTC.

This clonotype appeared a few times. The chain combines TRBV27 with TRBJ2-3, with a possible D match to TRBD2 (6 bases). CDR3 length: 15 amino acids. The germline gives CDR1 MNHEY, CDR2 SMNVEV (reference sequence). V lost 6 bases and J 3 bases, leaving 16 bases between the germline ends. For the CDR3, the DNA is TGTGCCAGCAGCCCAGTGGGGGGATGGACAGATACGCAGTATTTT. Protein: CASSPVGGWTDTQYF.

The table lists this clonotype with many counts. The V gene is TRBV4-2, the J gene TRBJ2-7; D may be TRBD2 (6 bases). Germline V gene sequence: CDR1 LGHNA, CDR2 YNFKEQ. This CDR3 has 14 residues. With 0 bases removed from V and 2 bases from J, the gap between germline ends came to 8 bases. The CDR3 loop reads CASSQESGAYEQYF. In DNA form, the CDR3 reads TGTGCCAGCAGCCAAGAGTCGGGAGCCTACGAGCAGTACTTC.

This clonotype was counted ten times or more. This sequence joins TRBV5-1 and TRBJ2-7, with D possibly TRBD2 on 5 matching bases. With 0 bases removed from V and 0 bases from J, the gap between germline ends came to 7 bases. Germline V gene lookup returns CDR1 SGHRS and CDR2 YFSETQ. The CDR3 runs 14 residues. This chain's CDR3 is CASSLGETSYEQYF. CDR3 sequence (DNA): TGCGCCAGCAGCTTGGGGGAGACCTCCTACGAGCAGTACTTC.

This clonotype was picked up a small number of times. The rearrangement uses TRBV30 and TRBJ2-7; D call uncertain. Trimming took 0 bases from V and 4 from J, leaving 7 bases between them. Per the germline V gene, CDR1 is GTSNPN and CDR2 is SVGIG (reference sequence). The CDR3 consists of 12 residues. The CDR3 bases are TGTGCCTGGAGTGTACCAGGTTACGAGCAGTACTTC. Protein product: CAWSVPGYEQYF.